These T cell receptor beta chains were read from a single sample in a study of T-cell reconstitution after alpha-beta-depleted transplantation in children. TCRdb passed the PCR reads through MiXCR, listing each CDR3 protein once. Among around 360,000 distinct CDR3 sequences, 10% were seen once, and the ten largest hold 2% to 2.5%. The starting material was PBMCs from the stem cell graft donor, obtained from the stem cell graft. The receptors stem from a human donor who donated a stem cell graft to a child with acute lymphoblastic leukemia. Both conserved end residues are part of each CDR3. The D gene is left open where the match is weak.

16 TRBD1 TRBV28 CASSSIRRTGFYEQYF
15 TRBD1 TRBV20-1 CSARDPRTGGYEQYF
13 NA TRBV5-1 CASGQGGTYEQYF
14 TRBD2 TRBV20-1 CSASFRREPYEQYF
19 TRBD2 TRBV11-2 CASSLELAGVLKGANVLTF
17 NA TRBV27 CASSFSWGLSTNEKLFF
15 TRBD2 TRBV7-6 CASSKLAGPGNEQFF
14 TRBD1 TRBV27 CASSLERDRGHQYF
15 TRBD2 TRBV3-1 CASSQPPGRVETQYF
15 TRBD2 TRBV20-1 CSALSGRANSYEQYF
13 NA TRBV20-1 CSAYDTEYQPQHF
14 NA TRBV2 CASSSGTPGNTIYF
16 NA TRBV7-9 CASSLKGGGSYNEQFF
15 NA TRBV7-9 CASSLEYQVADTQYF
17 NA TRBV5-6 CASSLGWGSANTGELFF
13 NA TRBV7-2 CASSLARRAEAFF
17 TRBD2 TRBV5-1 CASSLGIGRTSDYEQYF
14 NA TRBV5-1 CASSFQPSAETQYF
18 NA TRBV18 CASSQLEGGSGITDTQYF
16 TRBD2 TRBV12-3/TRBV12-4 CASSPLGREVTDTQYF
14 NA TRBV20-1 CSARPADVYNEQFF
14 TRBD2 TRBV20-1 CSATGTSGKDEQFF
17 NA TRBV7-9 CASSLARAGVSNQPQHF
14 TRBD2 TRBV29-1 CSVTSGSHPGELFF
15 NA TRBV7-9 CASSFEPWGADTQYF
12 TRBD2 TRBV29-1 CSASGKTYEQYF
15 TRBD1 TRBV20-1 CSARVNRGTNQPQHF
14 TRBD2 TRBV12-3/TRBV12-4 CASNPSGPGDTQYF
13 NA TRBV19 CASGWDSGNTIYF
15 NA TRBV5-1 CASSSAGGRGEKLFF
14 NA TRBV5-1 CASGGEGSSYEQYF
16 NA TRBV7-9 CASSSGAASSYNEQFF
17 NA TRBV10-3 CAISGEGASGLGHEQYF
17 TRBD2 TRBV29-1 CSVDGLAGGPSTDTQYF
12 NA TRBV20-1 CSAGSRATEAFF
11 NA TRBV12-3/TRBV12-4 CASRRESWQFF
16 NA TRBV15 CATSRDRGIGTYEQYF
12 NA TRBV28 CASSKTGLGAFF
15 NA TRBV3-1 CASSQGPTQGETQYF
15 TRBD2 TRBV28 CASSWQGLAGDTQYF
13 NA TRBV6-2/TRBV6-3 CASSYSHSPEAFF
12 NA TRBV30 CAWSAFSDTQYF